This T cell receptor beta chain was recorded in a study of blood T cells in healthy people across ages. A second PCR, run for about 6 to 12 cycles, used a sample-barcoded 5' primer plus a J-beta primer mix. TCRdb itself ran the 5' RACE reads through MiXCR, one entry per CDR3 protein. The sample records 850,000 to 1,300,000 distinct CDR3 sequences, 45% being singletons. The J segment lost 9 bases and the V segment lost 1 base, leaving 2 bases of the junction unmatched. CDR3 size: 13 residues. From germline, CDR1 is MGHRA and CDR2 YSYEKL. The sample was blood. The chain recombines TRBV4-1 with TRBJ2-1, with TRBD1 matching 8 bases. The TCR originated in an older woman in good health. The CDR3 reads CASSQGDRGEQFF. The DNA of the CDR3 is TGCGCCAGCAGCCAAGGAGACAGGGGTGAGCAGTTCTTC.